This entry concerns a single T cell receptor beta chain. The antigen is not known. This record belongs to a study of beta chain features in type 1 diabetes. Study results and caveats: Insertion counts at VDJ junctions were lower in type 1 diabetes patients, who also showed more deletions there.

All of the isolated RNA was reverse transcribed, so expressed TCRB transcripts were sequenced. The table came from immunoSEQ multiplex PCR; TCRdb's copy has only in-frame clones and leaves some out. This table has 360,000 or so clones, around 19% appearing once. Each donor gave one heparinised blood draw averaging roughly 100 mL. CD4+ naive, central memory, regulatory and stem cell-like memory subsets were isolated by sorting on CD45RO/CCR7/CD25/CD127/CD95/CD27. This CDR3 contains 14 residues. The sequenced sample was naive CD4+ T cells from blood. This chain joins TRBV21-1 and TRBJ1-2. TRBV21-1 is classified as a pseudogene. The sequence was collected from a woman between 18 and 29 years old in good health. CDR3 protein: CASTSRGEGYGYTF. CDR3 DNA sequence: TGTGCCAGCACCTCTAGGGGGGAGGGGTATGGCTACACCTTC.